This is a list of T cell receptor beta chains from one sample in a study of T cell responses to AZD1222 COVID-19 vaccine. Using immunoSEQ multiplex PCR, the repertoire was profiled, and TCRdb retains in-frame clones only, with some absent. The table lists about 120,000 clones, approximately 92% of them singletons. Specimen: peripheral blood, collected on day 0 of AZD1222 vaccination. These receptors all come from an adult in good health. Both conserved end residues are part of each CDR3. A D gene is named only where the DNA matches it firmly. Where a row states a size, it is once, few, many or the class of an expanded clone; other rows omit it.

V: TRBV28; J: TRBJ1-1; D: .; size: .; CDR3: CASSPGIFTEAFF; DNA: TGTGCCAGCAGTCCAGGGATATTCACTGAAGCTTTCTTT
V: TRBV7-2; J: TRBJ2-7; D: TRBD2; size: .; CDR3: CASSLGVAGGGSYEQYF; DNA: TGTGCCAGCAGCTTAGGGGTAGCGGGAGGGGGGTCCTACGAGCAGTACTTC
V: TRBV1; J: TRBJ2-1; D: .; size: .; CDR3: CTSSQETSGGAVGAHEQFF; DNA: TGCACCAGCAGCCAAGAAACCAGCGGGGGGGCCGTTGGGGCCCATGAGCAGTTCTTC
V: TRBV9; J: TRBJ1-2; D: .; size: .; CDR3: CASSERTDPFYGYTF; DNA: TGTGCCAGCAGCGAGAGGACAGACCCATTTTATGGCTACACCTTC
V: TRBV29-1; J: TRBJ2-2; D: TRBD1; size: few; CDR3: CSVTQGAGGELFF; DNA: TGCAGCGTTACTCAGGGGGCCGGCGGGGAGCTGTTTTTT
V: TRBV9; J: TRBJ2-6; D: TRBD1; size: .; CDR3: CASSDHRGPSSGANVLTF; DNA: TGTGCCAGCAGCGACCACAGGGGCCCTAGCTCTGGGGCCAACGTCCTGACTTTC
V: TRBV6-2/TRBV6-3; J: TRBJ1-1; D: .; size: .; CDR3: CASSLLGHLNTEAFF; DNA: TGTGCCAGCAGTCTACTGGGACATCTGAACACTGAAGCTTTCTTT
V: TRBV4-2; J: TRBJ2-1; D: TRBD2; size: .; CDR3: CASSQEAGAYNEQFF; DNA: TGTGCCAGCAGCCAAGAAGCGGGGGCCTACAATGAGCAGTTCTTC
V: TRBV7-9; J: TRBJ2-5; D: TRBD2; size: .; CDR3: CASSPTSGEETQYF; DNA: TGTGCCAGCAGTCCAACTAGCGGTGAAGAGACCCAGTACTTC
V: TRBV7-2; J: TRBJ1-3; D: .; size: .; CDR3: CASSRDSSSGNTIYF; DNA: TGTGCCAGCAGCCGGGACTCCAGCTCTGGAAACACCATATATTTT
V: TRBV7-9; J: TRBJ2-1; D: TRBD1; size: .; CDR3: CASSLGIRGQGDNEQFF; DNA: TGTGCCAGCAGCTTAGGGATTCGGGGACAGGGCGACAATGAGCAGTTCTTC
V: TRBV29-1; J: TRBJ1-3; D: .; size: .; CDR3: CSVEDPFSGNTIYF; DNA: TGCAGCGTTGAAGATCCATTCTCTGGAAACACCATATATTTT
V: TRBV3-1/TRBV3-2; J: TRBJ2-1; D: .; size: .; CDR3: CASSLRRASSYNEQFF; DNA: TGTGCCAGCAGCTTAAGGCGGGCAAGCTCCTACAATGAGCAGTTCTTC
V: TRBV29-1; J: TRBJ1-1; D: TRBD1; size: .; CDR3: CSVEVERMRGQNTEAFF; DNA: TGCAGCGTTGAGGTGGAGAGAATGAGGGGGCAGAACACTGAAGCTTTCTTT
V: TRBV4-2; J: TRBJ2-7; D: .; size: .; CDR3: CASSQELPRTVTNYEQYF; DNA: TGTGCCAGCAGCCAAGAACTCCCGCGGACGGTTACGAACTACGAGCAGTACTTC
V: TRBV19; J: TRBJ1-5; D: TRBD1; size: .; CDR3: CASRTGVTGQPQHF; DNA: TGTGCCAGTCGTACAGGGGTAACGGGACAGCCCCAGCATTTT
V: TRBV4-3; J: TRBJ1-2; D: .; size: .; CDR3: CASSQEWGSGYTF; DNA: TGCGCCAGCAGCCAAGAGTGGGGATCCGGCTACACCTTC
V: TRBV30; J: TRBJ1-2; D: .; size: .; CDR3: CAWRGRGVGYTF; DNA: TGTGCCTGGAGGGGACGGGGTGTTGGCTACACCTTC
V: TRBV7-9; J: TRBJ1-4; D: .; size: .; CDR3: CASSRAATNEKLFF; DNA: TGTGCCAGCAGCCGAGCTGCAACTAATGAAAAACTGTTTTTT
V: TRBV27; J: TRBJ2-2; D: TRBD1; size: once; CDR3: CASSPQGAGNTGELFF; DNA: TGTGCCAGCAGTCCTCAGGGGGCTGGCAACACCGGGGAGCTGTTTTTT
V: TRBV4-3; J: TRBJ2-3; D: .; size: once; CDR3: CASSQVHLGGTDTQYF; DNA: TGCGCCAGCAGCCAAGTTCATTTGGGGGGCACAGATACGCAGTATTTT
V: TRBV2; J: TRBJ2-7; D: .; size: .; CDR3: CAVLGDGYEQYF; DNA: TGTGCCGTACTAGGGGACGGATACGAGCAGTACTTC
V: TRBV5-4; J: TRBJ1-1; D: TRBD1; size: .; CDR3: CASSTGGGTEAFF; DNA: TGTGCCAGCAGCACAGGGGGAGGCACTGAAGCTTTCTTT
V: TRBV28; J: TRBJ2-1; D: .; size: .; CDR3: CASSRTRGAYNEQFF; DNA: TGTGCCAGCAGCCGGACTAGGGGGGCCTACAATGAGCAGTTCTTC
V: TRBV24-1; J: TRBJ2-2; D: .; size: .; CDR3: CATSDPRGANTGELFF; DNA: TGTGCCACCAGTGACCCCAGGGGTGCGAACACCGGGGAGCTGTTTTTT
V: TRBV2; J: TRBJ1-3; D: .; size: .; CDR3: CASSGWGSGNTIYF; DNA: TGTGCCAGCAGTGGTTGGGGCTCTGGAAACACCATATATTTT
V: TRBV2; J: TRBJ1-5; D: .; size: .; CDR3: CASSVRLVPQHF; DNA: TGTGCCAGCAGTGTAAGGCTGGTTCCCCAGCATTTT
V: TRBV4-2; J: TRBJ1-4; D: TRBD1; size: few; CDR3: CASSQDPGTGDEKLFF; DNA: TGTGCCAGCAGCCAAGATCCCGGGACAGGGGATGAAAAACTGTTTTTT
V: TRBV5-6; J: TRBJ2-7; D: TRBD2; size: .; CDR3: CASSLVMVAGSYEQYF; DNA: TGTGCCAGCAGCTTGGTGATGGTAGCGGGGTCCTACGAGCAGTACTTC
V: TRBV28; J: TRBJ2-7; D: .; size: .; CDR3: CASSLMDFPSYEQYF; DNA: TGTGCCAGCAGTTTAATGGACTTCCCATCCTACGAGCAGTACTTC
V: TRBV7-9; J: TRBJ1-1; D: .; size: .; CDR3: CASSSGVTGLVNTEAFF; DNA: TGTGCCAGCAGCTCCGGGGTAACGGGGCTGGTGAACACTGAAGCTTTCTTT
V: TRBV24-1; J: TRBJ2-2; D: .; size: .; CDR3: CATSDLDRPAPGELFF; DNA: TGTGCCACCAGTGATTTGGACAGGCCGGCCCCGGGGGAGCTGTTTTTT
V: TRBV9; J: TRBJ2-7; D: TRBD1; size: .; CDR3: CASSVDRAPYEQYF; DNA: TGTGCCAGCAGCGTTGACAGGGCCCCCTACGAGCAGTACTTC
V: TRBV19; J: TRBJ1-1; D: .; size: few; CDR3: CASSAGRTEAFF; DNA: TGTGCCAGTAGTGCAGGAAGAACTGAAGCTTTCTTT
V: TRBV19; J: TRBJ1-1; D: .; size: .; CDR3: CASIRTGPRMNTEAFF; DNA: TGTGCCAGTATACGCACAGGACCCCGAATGAACACTGAAGCTTTCTTT
V: TRBV12-5; J: TRBJ1-2; D: .; size: once; CDR3: CASAPGAGNYGYTF; DNA: TGTGCTAGTGCCCCCGGGGCAGGCAACTATGGCTACACCTTC
V: TRBV7-2; J: TRBJ1-4; D: .; size: once; CDR3: CASSQQGSREKLFF; DNA: TGTGCCAGCAGCCAGCAGGGGAGCCGTGAAAAACTGTTTTTT
V: TRBV24-1; J: TRBJ2-3; D: .; size: once; CDR3: CATGEVGTQYF; DNA: TGTGCCACGGGGGAAGTAGGTACGCAGTATTTT
V: TRBV7-9; J: TRBJ2-2; D: .; size: once; CDR3: CASSPPRYTGELFF; DNA: TGTGCCAGCAGCCCCCCAAGATACACCGGGGAGCTGTTTTTT
V: TRBV10-3; J: TRBJ1-1; D: .; size: .; CDR3: CAISESQINTEAFF; DNA: TGTGCCATCAGTGAGAGCCAAATAAACACTGAAGCTTTCTTT
V: TRBV7-2; J: TRBJ2-7; D: .; size: .; CDR3: CASSLYGTPYEQYF; DNA: TGTGCCAGCAGCCTATACGGCACCCCATACGAGCAGTACTTC
V: TRBV9; J: TRBJ1-1; D: TRBD1; size: .; CDR3: CASSLRQGGAEAFF; DNA: TGTGCCAGCAGCTTAAGACAGGGCGGGGCTGAAGCTTTCTTT
V: TRBV9; J: TRBJ2-2; D: TRBD2; size: .; CDR3: CASSVGGGVAGELFF; DNA: TGTGCCAGCAGCGTAGGGGGAGGGGTCGCCGGGGAGCTGTTTTTT
V: TRBV18; J: TRBJ1-1; D: .; size: few; CDR3: CASSPDRGTEAFF; DNA: TGTGCCAGCTCACCGGACCGGGGCACTGAAGCTTTCTTT
V: TRBV2; J: TRBJ2-7; D: .; size: .; CDR3: CASSRTGRVYEQYF; DNA: TGTGCCAGCAGTCGGACAGGGAGGGTATACGAGCAGTACTTC
V: TRBV5-8; J: TRBJ1-3; D: .; size: .; CDR3: CASSLEGGNTIYF; DNA: TGTGCCAGCAGCTTGGAAGGAGGAAACACCATATATTTT
V: TRBV9; J: TRBJ1-2; D: .; size: .; CDR3: CASSVGSASLYGYTF; DNA: TGTGCCAGCAGCGTAGGGTCAGCCTCATTATATGGCTACACCTTC
V: TRBV6-1; J: TRBJ1-1; D: TRBD1; size: few; CDR3: CASSEARTGSEAFF; DNA: TGTGCCAGCAGTGAAGCCCGGACAGGGTCTGAAGCTTTCTTT
V: TRBV27; J: TRBJ2-1; D: .; size: .; CDR3: CASSLGQGSYNEQFF; DNA: TGTGCCAGCAGTTTGGGGCAGGGGTCCTACAATGAGCAGTTCTTC
V: TRBV27; J: TRBJ2-4; D: .; size: .; CDR3: CASRTQVNDKNIQYF; DNA: TGTGCCAGCAGAACACAGGTGAACGACAAAAACATTCAGTACTTC
V: TRBV28; J: TRBJ1-2; D: TRBD1; size: .; CDR3: CASSPTGPYGYTF; DNA: TGTGCCAGCAGTCCGACAGGGCCCTATGGCTACACCTTC
V: TRBV7-9; J: TRBJ2-4; D: TRBD1; size: .; CDR3: CASTGDRADIQYF; DNA: TGTGCCAGCACCGGAGACAGGGCGGACATTCAGTACTTC
V: TRBV19; J: TRBJ2-3; D: .; size: .; CDR3: CASSPLGGGSTDTQYF; DNA: TGTGCCAGTAGTCCGCTGGGGGGGGGCTCCACAGATACGCAGTATTTT
V: TRBV6-5; J: TRBJ1-3; D: .; size: .; CDR3: CASEGPGNTIYF; DNA: TGTGCCAGCGAGGGGCCTGGAAACACCATATATTTT
V: TRBV4-1; J: TRBJ1-1; D: .; size: .; CDR3: CASSQDPTGRGNTEAFF; DNA: TGCGCCAGCAGCCAAGATCCCACAGGGCGGGGGAACACTGAAGCTTTCTTT